A selection of T cell receptor beta chains follows, all from one sample in a study of CD8+ T cells in alopecia areata. Clones were read by immunoSEQ multiplex PCR, and TCRdb kept only the in-frame ones, dropping some. The data contain about 160,000 clones, about three fifths of them singletons. The source was CD4+ T cells sorted from blood, collected at week 4, from a patient treated with tofacitinib. These receptors came from a human donor with alopecia areata. The CDR3 runs from the conserved cysteine through the conserved F or W. A D gene is named only where the DNA matches it firmly. Size tells how often a clone was seen (once, few, many) or the class of an expanded clone, and some rows leave it out.

d_call	clone_size	v_call	j_call	cdr3_aa	cdr3_nt
.	.	TRBV29-1	TRBJ2-5	CSVGRGGLKETQYF	TGCAGCGTTGGAAGAGGGGGATTAAAAGAGACCCAGTACTTC
.	.	TRBV30	TRBJ2-7	CAWNFHRDEQYF	TGTGCCTGGAACTTTCACCGCGACGAGCAGTACTTC
.	.	TRBV30	TRBJ1-5	CAWSVNRDQPQHF	TGTGCCTGGAGTGTAAACAGGGATCAGCCCCAGCATTTT
.	few	TRBV10-3	TRBJ2-3	CAISESRGTDTQYF	TGTGCCATCAGTGAGTCGAGGGGCACAGATACGCAGTATTTT
.	.	TRBV7-2	TRBJ2-1	CASSLWSYNGQFF	TGTGCCAGCAGCTTATGGTCCTACAATGGGCAGTTCTTC
.	.	TRBV30	TRBJ2-2	CALNKALTGELFF	TGTGCCTTGAACAAGGCCCTCACCGGGGAGCTGTTTTTT
.	.	TRBV2	TRBJ1-2	CASSGLGSYGYTF	TGTGCCAGCAGTGGACTGGGATCGTACGGCTACACCTTC
.	.	TRBV30	TRBJ1-1	CAWVRGRRNTEAFF	TGTGCCTGGGTGAGGGGGAGGCGGAACACTGAAGCTTTCTTT
.	few	TRBV29-1	TRBJ2-3	CSVGHRQGDTQYF	TGCAGCGTCGGACATCGACAAGGGGATACGCAGTATTTT
.	few	TRBV6-5	TRBJ1-3	CASSSSSGNTIYF	TGTGCCAGCAGTTCGAGCTCTGGAAACACCATATATTTT
TRBD1	.	TRBV2	TRBJ2-4	CASGTEIAKNIQYF	TGTGCCAGCGGGACAGAGATAGCCAAAAACATTCAGTACTTC
.	.	TRBV30	TRBJ1-6	CAWKEGYNSPLHF	TGTGCCTGGAAAGAGGGCTATAATTCACCCCTCCACTTT
.	.	TRBV30	TRBJ1-6	CAWTGTNNSPLHF	TGTGCCTGGACGGGGACTAATAATTCACCCCTCCACTTT
.	.	TRBV30	TRBJ1-5	CAWNVGDGQPQHF	TGTGCCTGGAACGTGGGGGACGGCCAGCCCCAGCATTTT
.	.	TRBV29-1	TRBJ1-1	CMEVTNTEAFF	TGCATGGAGGTGACGAACACTGAAGCTTTCTTT
TRBD1	.	TRBV4-1	TRBJ1-2	CASRGTGWGYTF	TGTGCCAGCAGGGGGACAGGGTGGGGCTACACCTTC
.	few	TRBV6-5	TRBJ1-2	CASSYRRNYGYTF	TGTGCCAGCAGTTACAGGCGGAACTATGGCTACACCTTC
.	.	TRBV4-3	TRBJ2-3	CASSQEGTDTQYF	TGCGCCAGCAGCCAGGAGGGAACAGATACGCAGTATTTT
TRBD1	.	TRBV30	TRBJ2-5	CAWSIGDRDYF	TGTGCCTGGAGTATCGGAGACAGGGATTACTTC
.	.	TRBV7-9	TRBJ2-7	CASSNLFEQYF	TGTGCCAGCAGTAACCTGTTCGAGCAGTACTTC
TRBD2	.	TRBV29-1	TRBJ2-2	CSVDQRGDGELFF	TGCAGCGTTGATCAGCGGGGAGACGGGGAGCTGTTTTTT
TRBD1	.	TRBV2	TRBJ1-5	CASSDHRDRPQHF	TGTGCCAGCAGTGACCACAGGGACAGGCCCCAGCATTTT
.	.	TRBV5-6	TRBJ1-2	CASSFLVDYTF	TGTGCCAGCAGCTTCTTAGTGGACTACACCTTC
.	.	TRBV29-1	TRBJ1-1	CSVEAGPTEAFF	TGCAGCGTTGAAGCCGGTCCCACTGAAGCTTTCTTT
.	.	TRBV5-1	TRBJ2-2	CASSLLFLGAINTGELFF	TGCGCCAGCAGCTTGTTGTTTCTAGGTGCGATTAACACCGGGGAGCTGTTTTTT
TRBD2	.	TRBV6-6	TRBJ2-1	CASRSTSGGRYEQFF	TGTGCCAGCAGGTCTACTAGCGGGGGGCGGTATGAGCAGTTCTTC
.	.	TRBV7-2	TRBJ2-5	CASSRGGQFQETQYF	TGTGCCAGCAGCCGCGGGGGACAGTTCCAAGAGACCCAGTACTTC
.	.	TRBV29-1	TRBJ2-4	CSVDTGTNIQYF	TGCAGCGTTGACACAGGGACAAACATTCAGTACTTC
TRBD2	many	TRBV7-2	TRBJ2-4	CASNLGGVAKNIQYF	TGTGCCAGCAACCTCGGGGGGGTAGCCAAAAACATTCAGTACTTC
TRBD2	.	TRBV4-1	TRBJ2-5	CASSQGGGITETQYF	TGCGCCAGCAGCCAAGGCGGGGGGATCACTGAGACCCAGTACTTC
.	few	TRBV29-1	TRBJ1-2	CSVGQSQSDGYTF	TGCAGCGTTGGGCAGTCTCAATCGGATGGCTACACCTTC
.	.	TRBV5-6	TRBJ2-5	CASSFDSGETQYF	TGTGCCAGCAGTTTTGACTCGGGAGAGACCCAGTACTTC
.	.	TRBV30	TRBJ1-2	CAGGRELNYGYTF	TGTGCCGGGGGCAGGGAGTTGAACTATGGCTACACCTTC
.	few	TRBV30	TRBJ2-5	CAWSKGEQRSQETQYF	TGTGCCTGGAGTAAAGGGGAACAGAGAAGTCAAGAGACCCAGTACTTC
.	.	TRBV5-4	TRBJ2-5	CASSLVQGQETQYF	TGTGCCAGCAGCTTGGTTCAAGGCCAAGAGACCCAGTACTTC
.	.	TRBV23-1	TRBJ2-7	CASSQWFVQYF	TGCGCCAGCAGTCAATGGTTCGTGCAGTACTTC
TRBD1	.	TRBV11-1	TRBJ2-3	CASSLDRGPDTQYF	TGTGCCAGCAGCCTCGACAGGGGCCCAGATACGCAGTATTTT
.	.	TRBV29-1	TRBJ2-7	CSVGRGAGEQYF	TGCAGCGTTGGACGGGGCGCGGGCGAGCAGTACTTC
.	.	TRBV4-2	TRBJ1-1	CASSPEGPRRTEAFF	TGTGCCAGCAGCCCCGAAGGACCCAGAAGGACTGAAGCTTTCTTT
.	.	TRBV29-1	TRBJ2-3	CSVMGGKRHDTQYF	TGCAGCGTTATGGGGGGCAAACGCCACGATACGCAGTATTTT
TRBD2	few	TRBV11-2	TRBJ2-1	CASTQNLAGVEQFF	TGTGCCAGCACCCAAAATCTAGCGGGGGTTGAGCAGTTCTTC
TRBD1	.	TRBV2	TRBJ2-6	CASRLTGAGANVLTF	TGTGCCAGCAGGTTGACAGGGGCCGGGGCCAACGTCCTGACTTTC
TRBD2	.	TRBV27	TRBJ2-3	CASSTRLAGGTDTQYF	TGTGCCAGCAGTACCCGACTAGCGGGGGGTACAGATACGCAGTATTTT
TRBD2	.	TRBV19	TRBJ2-2	CASHKSGGPTGELFF	TGTGCCAGCCATAAAAGCGGGGGTCCCACCGGGGAGCTGTTTTTT
.	.	TRBV7-3	TRBJ1-1	CASSLSGLPNTEAFF	TGTGCCAGCAGCTTAAGCGGCTTACCGAACACTGAAGCTTTCTTT
.	.	TRBV14	TRBJ1-5	CASSQGGGSNQPQHF	TGTGCCAGCAGCCAAGGAGGAGGCTCCAATCAGCCCCAGCATTTT
TRBD1	few	TRBV29-1	TRBJ2-7	CSVQGQGVTYEQYF	TGCAGCGTCCAAGGACAGGGGGTCACCTACGAGCAGTACTTC
TRBD2	.	TRBV29-1	TRBJ2-3	CSVGATSSDTQYF	TGCAGCGTTGGCGCGACTAGCTCTGATACGCAGTATTTT
.	.	TRBV7-3	TRBJ1-6	CASSSLGSPLHF	TGTGCCAGCAGCTCCTTGGGTTCACCCCTCCACTTT
.	.	TRBV6-5	TRBJ1-2	CASRRGGARLGGYTF	TGTGCCAGCAGGCGAGGGGGGGCGAGGTTGGGTGGCTACACCTTC